The clone carrying this TCR gamma chain was seen only a few times. No antigen is known for it. V dropped 0 bases and J dropped 7; count of bases not matched to a gene: 9. The CDR3 runs 18 residues. The germline V gene has CDR1 GITISATS and CDR2 ISYDGTV (reference sequence). RNA was extracted from the cells and then reverse transcribed. The CDR3 regions were amplified by multiplex PCR from V-gene primers to a constant-region primer. TCRdb reanalyzed the multiplex PCR reads using CATT. The sample carries thousands of gamma-chain clones, roughly 40% recorded once. These data are taken from a study of Vδ1+ human thymocytes. Broader study findings: In the thymus, TRG and TRD repertoires looked highly polyclonal with Gaussian CDR3 lengths.

The chain combines TRGV9 with TRGJP. The sequenced sample was Vdelta1+ gamma-delta thymocytes from the thymus. Subset here: FACS-sorted CD3+ TCRalphabeta- TCRVdelta1+ TCRVdelta2- thymocytes. This sequence was found in a boy in the first two years of life who had congenital heart surgery. CDR3 residues: CALWEVHEEELGKKIKVF. CDR3 nucleotides: TGTGCCTTGTGGGAGGTGCATGAGGAGGAGTTGGGCAAAAAAATCAAGGTATTT.